A selection of T cell receptor beta chains follows, all from one sample in a study of cytomegalovirus exposure and HLA in healthy donors. Profiling relied on immunoSEQ multiplex PCR, and the TCRdb table lists in-frame clones only, not all of them. Altogether about 120,000 clones are present, more than 80% being singletons, with the ten largest covering roughly 2.4%. Sequences were obtained from PBMCs. The receptors here all came from a man younger than 45 in good health and CMV-seronegative. Each CDR3 is given with its conserved first and last residue. The order of the fields is J gene, V gene, D gene, clone size, CDR3 protein, CDR3 DNA. A D gene is named only where the DNA matches it firmly. The size entry is marked missing in some rows and otherwise reads once, few, many or a size class.

TRBJ2-7 TRBV5-6 NA NA CASSLDSSREQYF TGTGCCAGCAGCTTAGACAGTAGCCGCGAGCAGTACTTC
TRBJ2-3 TRBV7-9 NA NA CASSFGQHFTDTQYF TGTGCCAGCAGCTTCGGACAGCACTTTACAGATACGCAGTATTTT
TRBJ1-2 TRBV15 NA NA CATSRERQYGYTF TGTGCCACCAGCAGAGAGAGACAATATGGCTACACCTTC
TRBJ2-6 TRBV27 TRBD1 NA CASSPDRGVGSGANVLTF TGTGCCAGCAGTCCCGACAGGGGAGTTGGCTCTGGGGCCAACGTCCTGACTTTC
TRBJ2-7 TRBV30 NA few CAWSVTRSSYEQYF TGTGCCTGGAGTGTCACTCGGAGCTCCTACGAGCAGTACTTC
TRBJ1-2 TRBV9 NA NA CASSVGSQGHRFGYTF TGTGCCAGCAGCGTAGGATCCCAGGGGCACCGGTTTGGCTACACCTTC
TRBJ2-3 TRBV7-9 NA NA CASSLYGGISTDTQYF TGTGCCAGCAGCTTATACGGAGGGATTAGCACAGATACGCAGTATTTT
TRBJ2-5 TRBV4-3 TRBD1 once CASSRQGQGAGETQYF TGCGCCAGCAGCCGGCAAGGACAGGGGGCTGGTGAGACCCAGTACTTC
TRBJ2-7 TRBV30 NA NA CAWSGQGPFEQYF TGTGCCTGGAGTGGGCAGGGCCCCTTCGAGCAGTACTTC
TRBJ1-2 TRBV7-9 TRBD1 NA CASSFGQGANYGYTF TGTGCCAGCAGCTTTGGACAGGGGGCAAACTATGGCTACACCTTC
TRBJ1-2 TRBV27 NA NA CASSTIPGGAGYTF TGTGCCAGCAGTACAATCCCGGGGGGGGCTGGCTACACCTTC
TRBJ1-2 TRBV28 TRBD1 NA CASSLHRGDSYGYTF TGTGCCAGCAGTTTACACAGGGGGGATAGCTATGGCTACACCTTC
TRBJ2-6 TRBV21-1 NA NA CASSKAGQGKGVSGANVLTF TGTGCCAGCAGCAAAGCGGGACAGGGGAAGGGAGTCTCTGGGGCCAACGTCCTGACTTTC
TRBJ2-7 TRBV27 TRBD2 NA CATRGRERETPEQYF TGTGCCACCAGAGGTCGTGAGCGGGAGACCCCCGAGCAGTACTTC
TRBJ1-5 TRBV28 NA NA CASSLFQGSNQPQHF TGTGCCAGCAGTTTATTTCAGGGGAGCAATCAGCCCCAGCATTTT
TRBJ1-4 TRBV4-1 NA NA CASSQGTGQTNEKLFF TGCGCCAGCAGCCAAGGAACAGGTCAAACTAATGAAAAACTGTTTTTT
TRBJ1-4 TRBV5-1 TRBD1 NA CASSLATGTGEKLFF TGCGCCAGCAGCTTGGCTACCGGGACAGGTGAAAAACTGTTTTTT
TRBJ1-2 TRBV6-5 NA NA CASSYPTQAGYGYTF TGTGCCAGCAGTTACCCTACCCAGGCGGGCTATGGCTACACCTTC
TRBJ2-3 TRBV6-5 TRBD2 NA CASSYRTSGRKDTQYF TGTGCCAGCAGCTACCGGACTAGCGGGAGAAAAGATACGCAGTATTTT
TRBJ2-7 TRBV10-3 NA NA CATSTRAALNF TGTGCCACCTCTACTAGGGCAGCGTTGAACTTC
TRBJ2-4 TRBV29-1 TRBD2 NA CSVLGTSGGAKNIQYF TGCAGCGTCCTCGGAACTAGCGGGGGAGCCAAAAACATTCAGTACTTC
TRBJ2-5 TRBV4-3 NA NA CASRADRNQETQYF TGCGCCAGCAGAGCCGACAGGAATCAAGAGACCCAGTACTTC
TRBJ2-7 TRBV28 NA few CASSDRVSYEQYF TGTGCCAGCAGTGACAGAGTTTCCTACGAGCAGTACTTC
TRBJ2-1 TRBV7-8 TRBD1 NA CASSLEKQGIILDEQFF TGTGCCAGCAGCTTAGAAAAACAGGGGATAATTCTCGATGAGCAGTTCTTC
TRBJ2-1 TRBV29-1 NA once CSFLSPGNYNEQFF TGCAGCTTCCTCTCTCCTGGCAACTACAATGAGCAGTTCTTC
TRBJ2-1 TRBV7-2 NA NA CASSLFQGNEQFF TGTGCCAGCAGCTTATTTCAGGGGAATGAGCAGTTCTTC
TRBJ1-5 TRBV2 TRBD1 NA CASSDKGAFIQPQHF TGTGCCAGCAGTGACAAGGGGGCATTCATTCAGCCCCAGCATTTT
TRBJ2-3 TRBV5-4 TRBD2 few CASSLPSGRSDTQYF TGTGCCAGCAGCTTGCCTAGCGGGAGGTCAGATACGCAGTATTTT
TRBJ1-5 TRBV6-6 NA NA CASSYLTRFGGTQHF TGTGCCAGCAGTTACTTGACACGATTCGGAGGGACCCAGCATTTT
TRBJ2-1 TRBV7-9 TRBD2 NA CASSITGTSGSYNEQFF TGTGCCAGCAGCATAACCGGGACTAGCGGCTCCTACAATGAGCAGTTCTTC
TRBJ1-1 TRBV7-9 NA NA CASSSLGGLAEAFF TGTGCCAGCAGCTCCCTCGGGGGACTAGCTGAAGCTTTCTTT
TRBJ2-7 TRBV6-5 NA NA CASSYSLESSSYEQYF TGTGCCAGCAGTTACTCGTTGGAGTCGAGCTCCTACGAGCAGTACTTC
TRBJ1-1 TRBV6-1 NA NA CASSDQGKALNTEAFF TGTGCCAGCAGTGATCAGGGTAAGGCATTGAACACTGAAGCTTTCTTT
TRBJ2-7 TRBV27 TRBD2 NA CASSLRAGRYEQYF TGTGCCAGCAGTCTCCGAGCGGGGCGCTACGAGCAGTACTTC
TRBJ2-7 TRBV6-1 TRBD2 NA CASTSGGTSGVGQYF TGTGCCAGCACCTCTGGCGGGACTAGCGGCGTAGGGCAGTACTTC
TRBJ1-1 TRBV5-1 TRBD1 NA CASRSVQGGNTEAFF TGCGCCAGCAGATCCGTACAGGGGGGGAACACTGAAGCTTTCTTT
TRBJ2-1 TRBV7-9 TRBD2 NA CASRSAGGAYNEQFF TGTGCCAGCCGGTCGGCGGGAGGGGCCTACAATGAGCAGTTCTTC
TRBJ1-1 TRBV7-9 TRBD1 NA CASSSLRPGQGMNTEAFF TGTGCCAGCAGCTCCCTCCGTCCGGGACAGGGGATGAACACTGAAGCTTTCTTT
TRBJ2-2 TRBV6-6 NA NA CASSNGELFF TGTGCCAGCTCAAACGGGGAGCTGTTTTTT
TRBJ2-7 TRBV9 TRBD2 NA CASSGGTSPYYEQYF TGTGCCAGCAGCGGAGGGACTAGTCCTTACTACGAGCAGTACTTC
TRBJ2-7 TRBV5-1 NA few CASSSYNSGGEQYF TGCGCCAGCAGCTCGTATAATTCGGGCGGGGAGCAGTACTTC
TRBJ2-1 TRBV5-1 TRBD2 NA CASYLAGGYANEQFF TGCGCCAGCTACCTAGCGGGAGGATACGCCAATGAGCAGTTCTTC
TRBJ2-1 TRBV19 NA NA CASSMVAQIHNEQFF TGTGCCAGTAGTATGGTAGCGCAGATCCACAATGAGCAGTTCTTC
TRBJ1-3 TRBV28 NA NA CANSPSTQYKNTIYF TGTGCCAACAGTCCCTCAACGCAGTATAAAAACACCATATATTTT
TRBJ1-2 TRBV28 TRBD1 NA CASRPPGQPYGYPF TGTGCCAGCAGGCCCCCGGGACAGCCCTATGGCTACCCCTTC
TRBJ2-3 TRBV10-3 TRBD2 NA CAISESAASGFTDTQYF TGTGCCATCAGTGAGTCGGCGGCTAGCGGGTTTACAGATACGCAGTATTTT
TRBJ1-2 TRBV7-2 NA NA CASSLESGAPYGYTF TGTGCCAGCAGCTTAGAATCAGGGGCTCCCTATGGCTACACCTTC
TRBJ2-7 TRBV7-9 TRBD1 NA CASSSRRQGLGHSYEQYF TGTGCCAGCAGCTCCCGGAGACAGGGGTTAGGCCATTCCTACGAGCAGTACTTC
TRBJ1-6 TRBV5-6 TRBD1 NA CASSVADRVSYNSPLHF TGTGCCAGCAGCGTTGCCGACAGGGTTTCTTATAATTCACCCCTCCACTTT
TRBJ2-4 TRBV7-7 NA few CASSYPSRGLAKNIQYF TGTGCCAGCAGCTACCCTTCCAGGGGCCTAGCCAAAAACATTCAGTACTTC
TRBJ1-2 TRBV7-9 TRBD1 NA CASSSPDRVHYGYTF TGTGCCAGCAGCTCGCCCGACAGGGTCCACTATGGCTACACCTTC
TRBJ2-2 TRBV6-5 NA NA CASRLSVANTGELFF TGTGCCAGCAGGTTGTCGGTCGCGAACACCGGGGAGCTGTTTTTT
TRBJ2-1 TRBV7-3 TRBD2 NA CASSRLPSGNSYNEQFF TGTGCCAGCAGCCGCCTTCCTAGCGGGAACTCCTACAATGAGCAGTTCTTC